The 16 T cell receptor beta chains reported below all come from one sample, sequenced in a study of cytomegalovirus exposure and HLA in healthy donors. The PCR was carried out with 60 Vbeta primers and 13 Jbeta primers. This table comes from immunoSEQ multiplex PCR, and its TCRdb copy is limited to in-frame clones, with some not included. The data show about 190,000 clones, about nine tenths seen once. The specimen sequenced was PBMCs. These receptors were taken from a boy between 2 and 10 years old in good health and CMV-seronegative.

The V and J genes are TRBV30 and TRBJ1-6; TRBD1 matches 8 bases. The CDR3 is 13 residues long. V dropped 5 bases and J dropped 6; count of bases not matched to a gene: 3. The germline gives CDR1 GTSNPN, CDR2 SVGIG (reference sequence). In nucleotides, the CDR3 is TGTGCCTGGGGGACAGGACTTAATTCACCCCTCCACTTT. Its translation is CAWGTGLNSPLHF.

CDR3 coding DNA: TGTGCCAGCGGGGCTAGCGGGCCTGGGGCCGATACGCAGTATTTT. It yields the protein CASGASGPGADTQYF. The V and J genes are TRBV9 and TRBJ2-3, with 8 bases matching TRBD2. The germline V gene encodes CDR1 SGDLS and CDR2 YYNGEE. V gave up 7 bases and J gave up 6 bases; unmatched junction bases: 13. The CDR3 is 15 amino acids. The full variable domain, completed using reference TRBV9 and TRBJ2-3, is DSGVTQTPKHLITATGQRVTLRCSPRSGDLSVYWYQQSLDQGLQFLIQYYNGEERAKGNILERFSAQQFPDLHSELNLSSLELGDSALYFCASGASGPGADTQYFGPGTRLTVL.

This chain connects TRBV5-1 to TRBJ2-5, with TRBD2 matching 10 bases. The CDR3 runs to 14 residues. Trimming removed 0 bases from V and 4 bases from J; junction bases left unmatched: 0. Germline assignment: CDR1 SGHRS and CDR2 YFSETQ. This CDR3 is CASSLASGRETQYF. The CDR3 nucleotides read TGCGCCAGCAGCTTGGCTAGCGGGAGAGAGACCCAGTACTTC.

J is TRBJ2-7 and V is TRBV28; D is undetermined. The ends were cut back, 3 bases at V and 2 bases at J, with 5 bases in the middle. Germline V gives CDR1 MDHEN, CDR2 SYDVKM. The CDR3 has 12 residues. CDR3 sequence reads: CASSLATYEQYF. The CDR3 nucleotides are TGTGCCAGCAGTTTGGCCACCTACGAGCAGTACTTC.

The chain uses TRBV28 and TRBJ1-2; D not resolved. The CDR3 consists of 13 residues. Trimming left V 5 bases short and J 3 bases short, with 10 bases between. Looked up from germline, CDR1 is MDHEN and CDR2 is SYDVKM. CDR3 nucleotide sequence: TGTGCCAGCAGTCCCCCGCAGGACTATGGCTACACCTTC. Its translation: CASSPPQDYGYTF.

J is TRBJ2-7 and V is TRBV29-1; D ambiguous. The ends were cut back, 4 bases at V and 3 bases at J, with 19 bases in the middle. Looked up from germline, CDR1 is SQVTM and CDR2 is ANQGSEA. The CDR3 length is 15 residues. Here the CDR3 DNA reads TGCAGCGTTGCATTGCCAGCGAAGGTTGGCTACGAGCAGTACTTC. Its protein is CSVALPAKVGYEQYF.

The CDR3 sequence is CASSIFQSTDTQYF. The CDR3 coding sequence is TGTGCCAGTAGTATTTTTCAGAGCACAGATACGCAGTATTTT. The V and J genes are TRBV19 and TRBJ2-3; no definite D call. V lost 3 bases to trimming and J lost 0 bases, with 7 bases between them. Germline loops: CDR1 LNHDA, CDR2 SQIVND (reference sequence). The CDR3 has 14 amino acids.

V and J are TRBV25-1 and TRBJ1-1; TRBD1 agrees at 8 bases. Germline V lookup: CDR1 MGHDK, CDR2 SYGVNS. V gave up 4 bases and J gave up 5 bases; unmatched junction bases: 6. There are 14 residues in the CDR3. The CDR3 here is CASSGQGRGTEAFF. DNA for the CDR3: TGTGCCAGCAGTGGACAGGGGCGGGGAACTGAAGCTTTCTTT.

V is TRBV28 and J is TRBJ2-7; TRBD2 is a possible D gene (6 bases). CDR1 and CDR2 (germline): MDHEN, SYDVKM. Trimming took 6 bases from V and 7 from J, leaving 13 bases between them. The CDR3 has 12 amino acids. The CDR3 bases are TGTGCCAGCAGCCGATCGGAGGGGGAGCAGTACTTC. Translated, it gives CASSRSEGEQYF.

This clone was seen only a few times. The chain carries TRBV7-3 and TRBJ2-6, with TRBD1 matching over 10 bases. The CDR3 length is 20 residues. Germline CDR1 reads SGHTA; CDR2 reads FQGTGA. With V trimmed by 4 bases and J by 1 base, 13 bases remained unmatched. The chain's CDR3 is CASSSPLTGGIGSGANVLTF. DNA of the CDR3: TGTGCCAGCAGCTCACCTCTGACAGGGGGCATTGGTTCTGGGGCCAACGTCCTGACTTTC.

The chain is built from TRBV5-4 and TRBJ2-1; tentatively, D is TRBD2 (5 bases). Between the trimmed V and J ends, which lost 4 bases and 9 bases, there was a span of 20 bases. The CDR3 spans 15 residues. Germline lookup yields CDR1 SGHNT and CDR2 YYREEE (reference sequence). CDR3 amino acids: CASSPEMSGEAEQFF. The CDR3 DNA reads TGTGCCAGCAGCCCGGAAATGAGCGGAGAGGCTGAGCAGTTCTTC. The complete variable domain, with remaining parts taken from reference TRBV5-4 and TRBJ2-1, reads ETGVTQSPTHLIKTRGQQVTLRCSSQSGHNTVSWYQQALGQGPQFIFQYYREEENGRGNFPPRFSGLQFPNYSSELNVNALELDDSALYLCASSPEMSGEAEQFFGPGTRLTVL.

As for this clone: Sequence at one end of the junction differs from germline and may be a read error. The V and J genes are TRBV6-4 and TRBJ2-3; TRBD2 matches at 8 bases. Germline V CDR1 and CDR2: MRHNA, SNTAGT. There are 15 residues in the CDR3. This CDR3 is CASSRGGSSTDAQYF. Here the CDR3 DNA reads TGTGCCAGCAGCCGGGGGGGTTCTAGCACAGATGCGCAGTATTTT.

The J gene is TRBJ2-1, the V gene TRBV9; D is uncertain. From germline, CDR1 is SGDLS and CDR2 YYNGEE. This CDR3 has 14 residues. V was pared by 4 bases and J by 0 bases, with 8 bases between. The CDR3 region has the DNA TGTGCCAGCAGCTTAACGAGCTCCTACAATGAGCAGTTCTTC. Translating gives CASSLTSSYNEQFF.

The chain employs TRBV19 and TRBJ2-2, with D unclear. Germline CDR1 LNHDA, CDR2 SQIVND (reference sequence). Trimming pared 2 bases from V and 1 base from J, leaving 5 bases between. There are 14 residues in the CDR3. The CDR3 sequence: CASSITRNTGELFF. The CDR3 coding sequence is TGTGCCAGTAGTATAACTCGGAACACCGGGGAGCTGTTTTTT.

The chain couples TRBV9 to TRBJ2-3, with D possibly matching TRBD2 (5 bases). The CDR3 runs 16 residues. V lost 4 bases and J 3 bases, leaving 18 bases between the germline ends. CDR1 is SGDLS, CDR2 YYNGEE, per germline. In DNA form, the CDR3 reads TGTGCCAGCAGCCCGAGGGTAGGTTTGACGACAGATACGCAGTATTTT. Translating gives CASSPRVGLTTDTQYF.

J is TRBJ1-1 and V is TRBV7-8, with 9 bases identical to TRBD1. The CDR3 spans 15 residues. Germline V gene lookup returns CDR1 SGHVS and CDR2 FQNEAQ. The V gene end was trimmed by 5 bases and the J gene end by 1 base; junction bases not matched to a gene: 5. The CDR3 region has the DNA TGTGCCAGCAGCGCCTCGGGACAGGGGAACACTGAAGCTTTCTTT. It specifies CASSASGQGNTEAFF.